Below are 19 T cell receptor beta chains sequenced from a single sample in a study of beta chain features in type 1 diabetes. These receptors lack a known antigen. Expressed TCRB transcripts were sequenced after all isolated RNA was converted to cDNA. Assay used: immunoSEQ multiplex PCR; TCRdb lists only in-frame clones, some missing. The sample has around 600,000 clones, roughly 12% seen once. Study observations and caveats: Type 1 diabetes patients had moderately but significantly shorter TCRB CDR3s in all four CD4+ subsets.

Material: naive CD4+ T cells from blood. These receptors all come from a man younger than 40 with type 1 diabetes.

This clone was seen a handful of times. The J gene is TRBJ2-1, the V gene TRBV29-1; D is perhaps TRBD1 (5 bases). V shed 4 bases and J shed 9 bases, with 19 bases lying between them. Germline CDR1 is SQVTM and CDR2 is ANQGSEA. The CDR3 loop spans 14 amino acids. CDR3: CSVVQGGKGTEQFF. The CDR3 bases are TGCAGCGTTGTTCAGGGTGGGAAAGGCACTGAGCAGTTCTTC.

This clone has more than one count but fewer than ten. This chain uses TRBV18 with TRBJ2-5, with 8 bases identical to TRBD2. The trim removed 1 base at V and 3 bases at J, leaving 4 bases unmatched. CDR1 is KGHSH and CDR2 is LQKENI in the germline V gene. The CDR3 totals 15 residues. CDR3 sequence (DNA): TGTGCCAGCTCACCACGCGGGGGGCTCGAAGAGACCCAGTACTTC. Encoded protein: CASSPRGGLEETQYF.

This clone was seen more than once but under ten times. The chain employs TRBV7-2 and TRBJ2-7, with no clear D. The CDR3 has 12 amino acids. Germline lookup yields CDR1 SGHTA and CDR2 FQGNSA. V was cut by 2 bases and J by 3 bases, with 5 bases left in between. The CDR3 loop reads CASSLLGYEQYF. The CDR3 DNA follows: TGTGCCAGCAGCTTACTAGGCTACGAGCAGTACTTC.

This clone came up a few times. This chain joins TRBV7-8 and TRBJ1-2, with 10 bases matching TRBD1. V dropped 1 base and J dropped 8; count of bases not matched to a gene: 4. The CDR3 has 14 amino acids. From germline, CDR1 is SGHVS and CDR2 FQNEAQ. The CDR3 reads CASSLGGTGVGYTF. The CDR3 DNA is TGTGCCAGCAGCTTAGGCGGGACAGGGGTCGGCTACACCTTC.

This rearrangement joins TRBV11-2 to TRBJ2-4; either TRBD1 or TRBD2 may fit D (5 bases each). Trimming left V 0 bases short and J 7 bases short, with 10 bases between. CDR1 and CDR2 from the germline V gene are SGHAT and FQNNGV. The CDR3 extends over 14 amino acids. The CDR3 loop reads CASSLDLGDNIQYF. The CDR3 DNA follows: TGTGCCAGCAGCTTAGATTTGGGGGATAACATTCAGTACTTC.

This chain connects TRBV21-1 to TRBJ1-3; the listed D gene, TRBD1, was not tested against the DNA. TRBV21-1 is a pseudogene. The CDR3 spans 14 residues. CDR3 sequence: CASIHQGTSNTIYF. In DNA form, the CDR3 reads TGTGCCAGCATCCATCAGGGTACGTCGAACACCATATATTTT.

This clone was observed a few times. The DNA for the CDR3 is TGTGCCAGCAGCTTCCGGCCGGCGAATGGCTACACCTTC. It specifies CASSFRPANGYTF. V is TRBV5-6 and J is TRBJ1-2; D is unresolved. The V and J ends lost 2 bases and 6 bases respectively, with 11 bases between them. CDR3 size: 13 residues. Germline assignment: CDR1 SGHDT and CDR2 YYEEEE.

The V call is TRBV30, the J call TRBJ2-6; tentatively, D is TRBD2 (5 bases). Germline V CDR1 and CDR2: GTSNPN, SVGIG (reference sequence). V gave up 8 bases and J gave up 0 bases, with 11 bases separating them. The CDR3 contains 14 residues. The CDR3 spells CAGVRDSGANVLTF. CDR3 bases: TGTGCCGGGGTCCGGGACTCTGGGGCCAACGTCCTGACTTTC.

This chain uses TRBV20-1 with TRBJ2-3, with D hard to call. Germline V gene sequence: CDR1 DFQATT, CDR2 SNEGSKA (reference sequence). The CDR3 runs to 11 residues. With 6 bases removed from V and 4 bases from J, the gap between germline ends came to 8 bases. The chain's CDR3 is CSAIKADTQYF. In nucleotides, the CDR3 is TGCAGTGCGATAAAGGCAGATACGCAGTATTTT.

The chain carries TRBV29-1 and TRBJ2-3, with 10 positions matching TRBD1. From germline, CDR1 is SQVTM and CDR2 ANQGSEA. This CDR3 spans 13 amino acids. Losses at the gene ends were 7 bases for V and 3 bases for J; bases not matched to a gene: 4. CDR3 residues: CSADRGRTDTQYF. The DNA for the CDR3 is TGCAGCGCTGACAGGGGGCGGACAGATACGCAGTATTTT.

The V and J genes are TRBV7-2 and TRBJ1-1; 9 bases are a match to TRBD1. CDR3 length equals 14 residues. The V gene end was trimmed by 5 bases and the J gene end by 5 bases; junction bases not matched to a gene: 6. The germline V gene has CDR1 SGHTA and CDR2 FQGNSA. This CDR3 is CASSRTGGGTEAFF. The CDR3 DNA sequence: TGTGCCAGCAGCCGTACAGGGGGCGGAACTGAAGCTTTCTTT.

This clone was observed a handful of times. This chain uses TRBV5-6 with TRBJ2-3; no definite D call. CDR1 and CDR2 from the germline V gene are SGHDT and YYEEEE. The CDR3 extends over 12 amino acids. Trimming removed 0 bases from V and 4 bases from J, with 3 bases in between. CDR3 in DNA: TGTGCCAGCAGCTTGGAAGCAGATACGCAGTATTTT. Translated, it gives CASSLEADTQYF.

The chain is built from TRBV5-1 and TRBJ2-5; the match to TRBD1 covers 9 bases. This CDR3 region has 14 residues. Losses at the gene ends were 6 bases for V and 5 bases for J; bases not matched to a gene: 8. Germline V gives CDR1 SGHRS, CDR2 YFSETQ. The CDR3 coding sequence is TGCGCCAGCACCACCGGGACAGGGAAGGAGACCCAGTACTTC. This codes for CASTTGTGKETQYF.

The chain has TRBV7-9 and TRBJ2-7, with TRBD1 as a possible D gene (5 bases). The CDR3 spans 14 residues. Deletions cut 1 base from V and 2 bases from J, with 9 bases between. Germline CDR1 reads SEHNR; CDR2 reads FQNEAQ (reference sequence). The DNA of the CDR3 is TGTGCCAGCAGCTTAGGGCCAGGGACCTACGAGCAGTACTTC. It yields the protein CASSLGPGTYEQYF.

The chain links TRBV14 to TRBJ2-5; D perhaps matches TRBD1 (6 bases). V gave up 4 bases and J gave up 1 base, with 13 bases separating them. The CDR3 extends over 15 amino acids. The germline CDR1 and CDR2 sequences are SGHDN and FVKESK. This chain's CDR3 is CASSPIPTGQETQYF. Here the CDR3 DNA reads TGTGCCAGCAGCCCCATACCGACAGGCCAAGAGACCCAGTACTTC.

The chain recombines TRBV5-5 with TRBJ1-6, with 8 bases fitting TRBD1. The V gene end was trimmed by 4 bases and the J gene end by 7 bases; junction bases not matched to a gene: 7. The CDR3 runs 15 residues. Germline CDR1 and CDR2: SGHKS and YYEKEE (reference sequence). The CDR3, as DNA: TGTGCCAGCAGCCGGGGACAGGCGGAAAATTCACCCCTCCACTTT. Translating it yields CASSRGQAENSPLHF.

The chain is built from TRBV28 and TRBJ2-7; D may be TRBD1 (5 bases). Looked up from germline, CDR1 is MDHEN and CDR2 is SYDVKM. This CDR3 contains 18 residues. V lost 1 base and J 5 bases, leaving 24 bases between the germline ends. The CDR3 DNA reads TGTGCCAGCAGTTTATCTCAAATTGGACGTACAAGGGGCCACGAGCAGTACTTC. It encodes CASSLSQIGRTRGHEQYF.

This chain joins TRBV5-4 and TRBJ1-2, with a tentative D call TRBD1 (5 bases). Germline CDR1 SGHNT, CDR2 YYREEE (reference sequence). With 0 bases removed from V and 7 bases from J, the gap between germline ends came to 13 bases. The CDR3 sequence is 14 residues long. CDR3 amino acids: CASSLEGVPFGYTF. In DNA form, the CDR3 reads TGTGCCAGCAGCTTGGAAGGGGTCCCCTTTGGCTACACCTTC.

The V call is TRBV29-1, the J call TRBJ2-5, with 9 nucleotides matching TRBD2. Looked up from germline, CDR1 is SQVTM and CDR2 is ANQGSEA. J gave up 2 bases and V 2 bases, and 9 bases lay outside the gene matches. This CDR3 spans 16 amino acids. Here the CDR3 DNA reads TGCAGCGTTGAACGGTCAGCGGGGGGCCGACAAGAGACCCAGTACTTC. This sequence encodes CSVERSAGGRQETQYF.